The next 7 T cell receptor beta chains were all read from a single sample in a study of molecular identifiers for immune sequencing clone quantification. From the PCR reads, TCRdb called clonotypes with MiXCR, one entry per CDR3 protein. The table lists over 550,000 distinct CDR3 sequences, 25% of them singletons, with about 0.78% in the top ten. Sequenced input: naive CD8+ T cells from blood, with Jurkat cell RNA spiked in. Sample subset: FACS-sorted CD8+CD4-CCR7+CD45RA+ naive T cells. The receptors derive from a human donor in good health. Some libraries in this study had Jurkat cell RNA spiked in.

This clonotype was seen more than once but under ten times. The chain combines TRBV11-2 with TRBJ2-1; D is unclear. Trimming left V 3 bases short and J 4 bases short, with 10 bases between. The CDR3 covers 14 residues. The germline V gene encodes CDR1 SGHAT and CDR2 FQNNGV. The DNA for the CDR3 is TGTGCCAGCAGCTTGCTCCAGGTATACAATGAGCAGTTCTTC. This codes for CASSLLQVYNEQFF.

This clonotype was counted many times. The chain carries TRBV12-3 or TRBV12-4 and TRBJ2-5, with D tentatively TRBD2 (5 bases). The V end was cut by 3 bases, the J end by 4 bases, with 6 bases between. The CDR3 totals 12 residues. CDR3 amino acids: CASSFSAETQYF. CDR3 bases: TGTGCCAGCAGTTTTAGCGCAGAGACCCAGTACTTC.

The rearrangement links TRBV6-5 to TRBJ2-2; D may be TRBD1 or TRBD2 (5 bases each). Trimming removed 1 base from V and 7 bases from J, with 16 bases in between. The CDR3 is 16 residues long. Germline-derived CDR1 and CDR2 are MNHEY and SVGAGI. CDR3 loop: CASSYYVGDQHGELFF. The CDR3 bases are TGTGCCAGCAGTTACTACGTGGGGGATCAACACGGGGAGCTGTTTTTT.

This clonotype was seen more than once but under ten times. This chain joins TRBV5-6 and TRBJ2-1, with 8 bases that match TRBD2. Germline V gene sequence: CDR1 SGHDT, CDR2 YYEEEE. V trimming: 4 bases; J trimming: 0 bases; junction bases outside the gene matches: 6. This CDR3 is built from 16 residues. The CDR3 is CASSQRERFSYNEQFF. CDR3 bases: TGTGCCAGCAGCCAGCGGGAGCGATTCTCCTACAATGAGCAGTTCTTC.

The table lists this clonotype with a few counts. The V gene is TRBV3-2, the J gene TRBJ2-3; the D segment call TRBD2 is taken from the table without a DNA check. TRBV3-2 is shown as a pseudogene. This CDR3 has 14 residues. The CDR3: CASSHAGASDTQYF. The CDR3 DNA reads TGTGCCAGCAGCCATGCGGGAGCCTCAGATACGCAGTATTTT.

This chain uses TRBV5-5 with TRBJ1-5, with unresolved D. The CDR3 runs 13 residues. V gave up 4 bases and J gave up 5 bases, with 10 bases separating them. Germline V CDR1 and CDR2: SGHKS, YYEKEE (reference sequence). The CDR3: CASSPDTYQPQHF. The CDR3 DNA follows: TGTGCCAGCAGCCCCGACACGTATCAGCCCCAGCATTTT. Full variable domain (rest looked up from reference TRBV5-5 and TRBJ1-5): DAGVTQSPTHLIKTRGQQVTLRCSPISGHKSVSWYQQVLGQGPQFIFQYYEKEERGRGNFPDRFSARQFPNYSSELNVNALLLGDSALYLCASSPDTYQPQHFGDGTRLSIL.

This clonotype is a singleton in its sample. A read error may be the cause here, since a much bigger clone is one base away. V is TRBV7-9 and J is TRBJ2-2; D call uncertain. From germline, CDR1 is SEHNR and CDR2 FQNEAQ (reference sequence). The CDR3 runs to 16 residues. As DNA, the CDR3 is TGTGCCAGCAGCTCGAGTACCTTTACGAACACCAGGGAGCTGTTTTTT. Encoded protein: CASSSSTFTNTRELFF.